This T cell receptor beta chain was documented in a study of control samples from healthy donors and cancer patients. The V end was cut by 2 bases, the J end by 4 bases, with 14 bases between. This CDR3 is built from 15 residues. Germline V gene lookup returns CDR1 MNHEY and CDR2 SVGEGT. Profiled with immunoSEQ multiplex PCR; TCRdb holds only in-frame clones, not every one. Seen here are 60,000 to 75,000 clones, over 75% observed once, and the top ten hold approximately 30%. The sequencing sample was made of blood. This TCR was recovered from a man aged 45-65 years in good health. The J gene is TRBJ1-1, the V gene TRBV6-2 or TRBV6-3; D unresolved. The CDR3 DNA sequence: TGTGCCAGCAGTTACGATGTTCTCAGCCGCACTGAAGCTTTCTTT. This sequence encodes CASSYDVLSRTEAFF.